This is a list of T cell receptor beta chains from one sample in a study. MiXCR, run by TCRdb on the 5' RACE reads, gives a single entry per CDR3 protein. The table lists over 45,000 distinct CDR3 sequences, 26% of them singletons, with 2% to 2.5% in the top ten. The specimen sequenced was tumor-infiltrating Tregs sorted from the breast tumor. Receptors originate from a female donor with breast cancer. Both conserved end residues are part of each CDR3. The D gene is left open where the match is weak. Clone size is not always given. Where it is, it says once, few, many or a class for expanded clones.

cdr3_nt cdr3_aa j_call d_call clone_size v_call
TGTGCCAGCAGCTTAACGGGAAGGGACGAGCAGTTCTTC CASSLTGRDEQFF TRBJ2-1 NA NA TRBV7-3
TGCAGTGCTAGTTGGGGGGCCTGGTCCGACGGTGAGCAGTTCTTC CSASWGAWSDGEQFF TRBJ2-1 NA NA TRBV20-1
TGTGCCAGCAGCTTCTATATGGGGACAGCTGGCTACACCTTC CASSFYMGTAGYTF TRBJ1-2 TRBD1 many TRBV7-9
TGCGCCAGCAGCCCGAACGACTATGGCTACACCTTC CASSPNDYGYTF TRBJ1-2 NA medium-sized TRBV5-1
TGCAGTGCTAGAGATCTGAGATCTGGCGGTCGCACAGATACGCAGTATTTT CSARDLRSGGRTDTQYF TRBJ2-3 NA NA TRBV20-1
TGTGCCAGCAGCCACAGGAGGGGGGGGGAGCAGTACTTC CASSHRRGGEQYF TRBJ2-7 NA NA TRBV28
TGTGCCAGCAGCTTACGACAGGGTTCCAATCAGCCCCAGCATTTT CASSLRQGSNQPQHF TRBJ1-5 TRBD1 few TRBV6-1
TGCAGCGTTGCCCGAGGGGCGCAGGTGGCAACTGAAGCTTTCTTT CSVARGAQVATEAFF TRBJ1-1 NA many TRBV29-1
TGTGCCAGCAGCGTCAACTCGCGGGACCCCACAGATACGCAGTATTTT CASSVNSRDPTDTQYF TRBJ2-3 NA few TRBV9
TGTGCCAGCAGCCCCCAGGGACAGGGACATTACACTGAAGCTTTCTTT CASSPQGQGHYTEAFF TRBJ1-1 TRBD1 NA TRBV9
TGTGCCAGCAGCTCCAATCATCAGCCCAATGAGCAGTTCTTC CASSSNHQPNEQFF TRBJ2-1 NA many TRBV7-8
TGTGCCAGTGGTGGGTTGCCGAACACTGAAGCTTTCTTT CASGGLPNTEAFF TRBJ1-1 NA NA TRBV28
TGTGCCAGCAGCCAAGGAAGGACTAGCGGGAGATTGGTTGATGAGCAGTTCTTC CASSQGRTSGRLVDEQFF TRBJ2-1 TRBD2 few TRBV3-1
TGTGCCAGCAGCATCCGAGACAGGAGGACGAACACTGAAGCTTTCTTT CASSIRDRRTNTEAFF TRBJ1-1 NA few TRBV13
TGTGCCAGCAGCCAAGGACTAGCGGGAGGGGGAACCGAGCAGTACTTC CASSQGLAGGGTEQYF TRBJ2-7 TRBD2 few TRBV4-2
TGTGCCAGCAGCTTCAGGACAGGGGGCTTTGATACGCAGTATTTT CASSFRTGGFDTQYF TRBJ2-3 TRBD1 many TRBV11-1
TGTGCCAGCAGCCCCCGACAGGGCGGCTACGAGCAGTACTTC CASSPRQGGYEQYF TRBJ2-7 TRBD1 few TRBV7-2
TGTGCCAGCAGTCCGGGGGGGGAGAAATCCTACGAGCAGTACTTC CASSPGGEKSYEQYF TRBJ2-7 TRBD2 many TRBV28
TGCAGCGCTAGAGCGGGCGCCTCTGGGGCCAACGTCCTGACTTTC CSARAGASGANVLTF TRBJ2-6 NA few TRBV20-1
TGTGCCAGCCGAAGAGGGCAGGGGGAGACCCAGTACTTC CASRRGQGETQYF TRBJ2-5 NA NA TRBV2
TGTGCCAGCAGGATCACGTCTGGGGCCAACGTCCTGACTTTC CASRITSGANVLTF TRBJ2-6 NA few TRBV7-3
TGTGCCAGCAGATATAGGGACATCGAGAACACTGAAGCTTTCTTT CASRYRDIENTEAFF TRBJ1-1 NA NA TRBV6-5
TGTGCCACCAGCAGAAGGGGGGGGGTGAACACTGAAGCTTTCTTT CATSRRGGVNTEAFF TRBJ1-1 NA NA TRBV15
TGTGCCAGCAGCCTTGTAAGAAATAGCAATCAGCCCCAGCATTTT CASSLVRNSNQPQHF TRBJ1-5 NA few TRBV6-1
TGTGCCAGCAGCACCCGGGGAGGCGCATCCTACGAGCAGTACTTC CASSTRGGASYEQYF TRBJ2-7 NA many TRBV9
TGTGCCAGCAGCGTAGCCTTGTTTGAGACCCAGTACTTC CASSVALFETQYF TRBJ2-5 NA NA TRBV9
TGCGCCAGCAGCTTGGAACTGGGGGAAGCTTTCTTT CASSLELGEAFF TRBJ1-1 NA NA TRBV5-1
TGTGCCAGCAGTTCACTAGCGGGAGGGAACACCGGGGAGCTGTTTTTT CASSSLAGGNTGELFF TRBJ2-2 TRBD2 few TRBV6-6
TGTGCCAGCAGCTCTCCTGCTGGCCCGCCGTACCAAGAGACCCAGTACTTC CASSSPAGPPYQETQYF TRBJ2-5 NA few TRBV7-2
TGTGCCAGCAGCGTAGGGGGGGTAGGATGGTTGAATGAGCAGTTCTTC CASSVGGVGWLNEQFF TRBJ2-1 NA NA TRBV9
TGTGCCAGCAGCCGCGGGACTAGAGGGTCCTACGAGCAGTACTTC CASSRGTRGSYEQYF TRBJ2-7 TRBD2 few TRBV6-5
TGCGCCAGCAGCTCGTACCGGGACACGAATGAAAAACTGTTTTTT CASSSYRDTNEKLFF TRBJ1-4 NA few TRBV4-1
TGTGCCAGCAGCGGAAGTGGCGCCAACACAGATACGCAGTATTTT CASSGSGANTDTQYF TRBJ2-3 NA few TRBV7-3
TGTGCCAGCAGCTTAGCCACAGCCTACCCTACCGGGGAGCTGTTTTTT CASSLATAYPTGELFF TRBJ2-2 NA many TRBV7-2